The 30 T cell receptor beta chains below were found in one sample sequenced in a study of memory CD4+ T cells and cytomegalovirus serostatus. Single viable CD3+CD4+CD8-CD45RO+ cells were sorted as the memory CD4+ T cells. Only in-frame clones appear in the TCRdb table, and some are missing; sequencing was by immunoSEQ multiplex PCR. The sample consists of 75,000 to 90,000 clones, around 80% of them appearing once. Sequenced sample: memory CD4+ T cells from blood. These TCRs come from an adult in good health and CMV-seronegative.

The chain recombines TRBV5-1 with TRBJ1-5; 7 nucleotides align to TRBD1. The CDR3 is made up of 14 amino acids. Germline assignment: CDR1 SGHRS and CDR2 YFSETQ. Trimming cost V 0 bases and J 6 bases; bases outside gene matches: 3. CDR3 coding DNA: TGCGCCAGCAGCTTGGCGGCAGGGGGTCAGCCCCAGCATTTT. Protein product: CASSLAAGGQPQHF.

As concerns this clone: Other DNA sequences in the sample encode the same CDR3. This chain's CDR3 is CASSRQGENTEAFF. CDR3 coding DNA: TGCGCCAGCAGTCGACAGGGTGAGAACACTGAAGCTTTCTTT. This chain uses TRBV5-1 with TRBJ1-1, with TRBD1 identical over 7 bases. CDR1 SGHRS and CDR2 YFSETQ come from the germline V gene. The CDR3 consists of 14 residues. Unmatched junction bases numbered 5, after V lost 5 bases and J lost 1 base. The full variable domain, rest sourced from reference TRBV5-1 and TRBJ1-1, is KAGVTQTPRYLIKTRGQQVTLSCSPISGHRSVSWYQQTPGQGLQFLFEYFSETQRNKGNFPGRFSGRQFSNSRSEMNVSTLELGDSALYLCASSRQGENTEAFFGQGTRLTVV.

In this sample, this clone turned up a few times. The rearrangement uses TRBV9 and TRBJ2-6; D tentatively reads TRBD1 or TRBD2 (5 bases each). This CDR3 has 15 amino acids. Deletions cut 6 bases from V and 0 bases from J, with 10 bases between. In germline, CDR1 is SGDLS, CDR2 YYNGEE. The CDR3 region has the DNA TGTGCCAGCACACGGGGCGACTCTGGGGCCAACGTCCTGACTTTC. As protein: CASTRGDSGANVLTF.

The chain recombines TRBV4-3 with TRBJ1-2, with 7 bases aligning to TRBD1. Trimming at V came to 2 bases and at J to 9 bases, leaving 3 bases not matched to a gene. Germline V gene lookup returns CDR1 LGHNA and CDR2 YSLEER. The CDR3 totals 12 residues. Written as DNA, the CDR3 is TGCGCCAGCAGCCAAAGACAGGGCAGCTACACCTTC. Encoded protein: CASSQRQGSYTF.

The V gene is TRBV11-3, the J gene TRBJ2-3; 16 bases align to TRBD2. J lost 0 bases, V lost 4 bases, and 4 bases had no gene match. The CDR3 spans 18 residues. CDR1 is SGHNT and CDR2 is YENEEA in the germline V gene. For the CDR3, the DNA is TGTGCCAGCAGCTCCGGGACTAGCGGGGGGGGGAGCACAGATACGCAGTATTTT. This translates into CASSSGTSGGGSTDTQYF.

This clone was seen a handful of times. The CDR3 sequence is CASSLSDRGKYF. CDR3 sequence (DNA): TGTGCCAGCAGCCTATCCGACAGGGGAAAGTACTTC. J is TRBJ2-7 and V is TRBV13; 8 nucleotides line up with TRBD1. The CDR3 extends over 12 amino acids. Germline V gives CDR1 PRHDT, CDR2 FYEKMQ (reference sequence). V dropped 5 bases and J dropped 11; count of bases not matched to a gene: 8.

The V gene is TRBV2, the J gene TRBJ1-5, with D unclear. Trimming cost V 10 bases and J 6 bases, with 16 bases left between them. The CDR3 loop spans 13 amino acids. CDR1 SNHLY and CDR2 FYNNEI come from the germline V gene. The CDR3 DNA reads TGTGCCACAAGCGGAGGGTTTGGTCAGCCCCAGCATTTT. Translation gives CATSGGFGQPQHF.

V and J are TRBV27 and TRBJ2-6; no definite D call. CDR3 length: 16 residues. V was trimmed by 3 bases and J by 0 bases, leaving 9 bases between them. The germline V gene encodes CDR1 MNHEY and CDR2 SMNVEV (reference sequence). The CDR3 bases are TGTGCCAGCAGTTTGGGGTCTCTCTCTGGGGCCAACGTCCTGACTTTC. Translating it yields CASSLGSLSGANVLTF.

The chain combines TRBV28 with TRBJ2-7, with D possibly matching TRBD2 (7 bases). This CDR3 has 13 residues. CDR1 is MDHEN, CDR2 SYDVKM, per germline. V was clipped by 6 bases and J by 7 bases, with 16 bases between them. The CDR3 loop is CASRVGGPGEQYF. CDR3 DNA: TGTGCCAGCAGGGTCGGGGGGCCTGGGGAGCAGTACTTC.

V is TRBV7-8 and J is TRBJ2-7, with D perhaps given as TRBD1 or TRBD2 (5 bases each). V lost 2 bases and J 1 base, leaving 9 bases between the germline ends. This CDR3 is 14 amino acids long. The germline CDR1 and CDR2 sequences are SGHVS and FQNEAQ. The CDR3 is CASSLRDRSYEQYF. The CDR3 DNA follows: TGTGCCAGCAGCTTAAGGGACCGTTCCTACGAGCAGTACTTC.

This clone was counted a single time. The V gene is TRBV30, the J gene TRBJ1-3, with TRBD1 as a possible D gene (5 bases). V dropped 5 bases and J dropped 4 bases, with 15 bases sitting between them. This CDR3 has 14 residues. CDR1 GTSNPN and CDR2 SVGIG come from the germline V gene (reference sequence). The CDR3 coding sequence is TGTGCCTGGTCTCGGGCAGGGCAAGGAAACACCATATATTTT. Translated, it gives CAWSRAGQGNTIYF.

The chain is built from TRBV11-1 and TRBJ1-2, with D perhaps matching TRBD1 (5 bases). V lost 0 bases and J lost 0, with 11 bases in between. Germline values: CDR1 SGHAT, CDR2 FQDESV (reference sequence). The CDR3 has 16 amino acids. The CDR3 region is CASSLAGLGANYGYTF. The CDR3 nucleotides read TGTGCCAGCAGCTTAGCGGGACTAGGAGCTAACTATGGCTACACCTTC.

J is TRBJ1-1 and V is TRBV19, with TRBD1 as a possible D gene (5 bases). Trimming stripped 5 bases from V and 10 bases from J, with 17 bases between. Germline-derived CDR1 and CDR2 are LNHDA and SQIVND (reference sequence). There are 13 residues in the CDR3. CDR3 nucleotide sequence: TGTGCCAGTAGTGGGACTCACATTGTGGCAGCTTTCTTT. Translation: CASSGTHIVAAFF.

The V call is TRBV6-1, the J call TRBJ2-7; 8 bases are a match to TRBD1. Germline V gene data show CDR1 as MNHNS and CDR2 as SASEGT. The CDR3 sequence is 15 residues long. Trimming cost V 2 bases and J 1 base; bases outside gene matches: 4. The CDR3 is CASSEPGQASYEQYF. For the CDR3, the DNA is TGTGCCAGCAGTGAACCGGGACAGGCATCCTACGAGCAGTACTTC.

The chain carries TRBV2 and TRBJ2-7; 7 bases fit TRBD1. V lost 6 bases to trimming and J lost 2 bases; unmatched junction nucleotides: 7. The CDR3 is 14 amino acids. The germline V gene has CDR1 SNHLY and CDR2 FYNNEI. The DNA for the CDR3 is TGTGCCAGCAGCCCGACAGGGATCCCCTACGAGCAGTACTTC. It codes for CASSPTGIPYEQYF.

The chain is built from TRBV16 and TRBJ2-5; D gene ambiguous. This CDR3 region has 12 residues. Germline V gene data show CDR1 as KGHSY and CDR2 as FQNENV. Trimming shortened V by 3 bases and J by 5 bases, and 7 bases separated the two germline ends. CDR3 loop: CASSHVEETQYF. The DNA of the CDR3 is TGTGCCAGCAGCCATGTGGAGGAGACCCAGTACTTC.

The chain couples TRBV2 to TRBJ1-3, with D unresolved. Trimming shortened V by 8 bases and J by 0 bases, and 5 bases separated the two germline ends. The CDR3 extends over 12 amino acids. Germline V gene data show CDR1 as SNHLY and CDR2 as FYNNEI. The CDR3 DNA sequence: TGTGCCAGCGACACCTCTGGAAACACCATATATTTT. This sequence encodes CASDTSGNTIYF.

Worth noting for this clone: An end of the junction differs from the germline gene, which may be a read error. The rearrangement uses TRBV7-3 and TRBJ2-2; 8 nucleotides agree with TRBD1. The CDR3 contains 15 residues. Germline-derived CDR1 and CDR2 are SGHTA and FQGTGA. CDR3 DNA sequence: TGTGCCAGCAGTCCGTCAGGGGGCTACACCGGGGAGTTGTTTTTT. It yields the protein CASSPSGGYTGELFF.

By frequency in the sample, this clone is medium-sized. One end of the junction fails to match germline, which may point to a read error. The chain combines TRBV7-9 with TRBJ1-2, with TRBD1 identical over 8 bases. The CDR3 extends over 12 amino acids. Germline CDR1 is SEHNR and CDR2 is FQNEAQ (reference sequence). The DNA of the CDR3 is TGTGCCAGCAGCTTAGTGAGCCAGGGGGCCTTTTTC. This gives the protein CASSLVSQGAFF. Full variable domain (rest looked up from reference TRBV7-9 and TRBJ1-2): DTGVSQNPRHKITKRGQNVTFRCDPISEHNRLYWYRQTLGQGPEFLTYFQNEAQLEKSRLLSDRFSAERPKGSFSTLEIQRTEQGDSAMYLCASSLVSQGAFFGSGTRLTVV.

This clone was recorded only once. The genes are TRBV27 and TRBJ2-7; tentatively, D is TRBD2 (5 bases). This CDR3 is built from 14 residues. Germline V CDR1 and CDR2: MNHEY, SMNVEV (reference sequence). With 7 bases removed from V and 2 bases from J, the gap between germline ends came to 15 bases. In nucleotides, the CDR3 is TGTGCCAGCACCCGGACTGGACCCCCCTACGAGCAGTACTTC. Encoded protein: CASTRTGPPYEQYF.

CDR3 DNA sequence: TGTGCCAGCAGTGGACAGGGCCATGGCTACACCTTC. It yields the protein CASSGQGHGYTF. This sequence joins TRBV6-1 and TRBJ1-2; 7 nucleotides align to TRBD1. J lost 6 bases, V lost 4 bases, and 2 bases had no gene match. CDR1 is MNHNS and CDR2 is SASEGT in the germline V gene. The CDR3 contains 12 residues.

Only a few counts were recorded for this clone. CDR3 protein: CASSLEREQYF. The CDR3 nucleotides are TGCGCCAGCAGCTTGGAGAGAGAGCAGTACTTC. The rearrangement links TRBV5-1 to TRBJ2-7; D gene uncertain. The CDR3 consists of 11 residues. Trimming removed 0 bases at V and 7 bases at J, with 5 bases between. CDR1 and CDR2 from the germline V gene are SGHRS and YFSETQ.

Concerning this clone itself: Other DNA sequences of this sample code for an identical CDR3. The rearrangement links TRBV5-1 to TRBJ1-1, with D unclear. V lost 2 bases, J lost 1 base, and 9 bases lay in between. CDR1 is SGHRS and CDR2 is YFSETQ in the germline V gene. The CDR3 loop spans 14 amino acids. The CDR3, as DNA: TGCGCCAGCAGCTTTGGGCAGGAGAACACTGAAGCTTTCTTT. Its translation is CASSFGQENTEAFF. The complete variable domain, with remaining parts taken from reference TRBV5-1 and TRBJ1-1, reads KAGVTQTPRYLIKTRGQQVTLSCSPISGHRSVSWYQQTPGQGLQFLFEYFSETQRNKGNFPGRFSGRQFSNSRSEMNVSTLELGDSALYLCASSFGQENTEAFFGQGTRLTVV.

This clone was detected only once. This chain links TRBV7-3 with TRBJ2-1; D might be TRBD1 (6 bases). With 3 bases removed from V and 6 bases from J, the gap between germline ends came to 18 bases. The CDR3 totals 16 residues. Germline CDR1 is SGHTA and CDR2 is FQGTGA. CDR3: CASSFRGNRDSNEQFF. The DNA for the CDR3 is TGTGCCAGCAGCTTCCGGGGTAACAGGGATTCCAATGAGCAGTTCTTC.

This clone was seen many times. The V gene is TRBV5-1, the J gene TRBJ1-1; D is possibly TRBD1 (6 bases). The CDR3 sequence is 16 residues long. CDR1 SGHRS and CDR2 YFSETQ come from the germline V gene. Trimming removed 1 base at V and 1 base at J, with 14 bases between. The CDR3 sequence is CASSLNYREGNTEAFF. CDR3 in DNA: TGCGCCAGCAGCTTGAACTACAGGGAGGGGAACACTGAAGCTTTCTTT.

The rearrangement joins TRBV25-1 to TRBJ1-2; the match to TRBD1 covers 10 bases. The V segment lost 3 bases and the J segment 4 bases; nucleotides outside the gene matches: 5. CDR3 length: 15 residues. Germline V gene sequence: CDR1 MGHDK, CDR2 SYGVNS. The CDR3 loop reads CASSEGQGLFYGYTF. CDR3 in DNA: TGTGCCAGCAGTGAGGGACAGGGGCTTTTCTATGGCTACACCTTC.

A few counts support this clone. The rearrangement joins TRBV6-6 to TRBJ1-6; D remains unclear. Per the germline V gene, CDR1 is MNHNY and CDR2 is SVGAGI (reference sequence). V shed 11 bases and J shed 7 bases, with 15 bases lying between them. CDR3 length: 13 residues. CDR3 amino acids: CAGSGTGNSPLHF. CDR3 nucleotide sequence: TGTGCCGGGTCGGGTACGGGGAATTCACCCCTCCACTTT.

The chain employs TRBV7-8 and TRBJ1-5; D remains ambiguous. This CDR3 has 13 amino acids. From germline, CDR1 is SGHVS and CDR2 FQNEAQ. V dropped 1 base and J dropped 6 bases, with 7 bases sitting between them. CDR3 region: CASSLGPGQPQHF. In DNA form, the CDR3 reads TGTGCCAGCAGCTTAGGGCCGGGTCAGCCCCAGCATTTT.

The rearrangement joins TRBV18 to TRBJ1-1; no firm D call. V gave up 2 bases and J gave up 0 bases, with 7 bases separating them. This CDR3 has 14 residues. CDR1 and CDR2 (germline): KGHSH, LQKENI. CDR3 coding DNA: TGTGCCAGCTCACCAAACGACTTGAACACTGAAGCTTTCTTT. Its protein is CASSPNDLNTEAFF.

The J gene is TRBJ1-1, the V gene TRBV10-3; D possibly corresponds to TRBD1 (6 bases). The CDR3 is made up of 16 amino acids. Trimming left V 4 bases short and J 5 bases short, with 20 bases between. The germline CDR1 and CDR2 sequences are ENHRY and SYGVKD. The CDR3 loop reads CAISAGRGDRGTEAFF. The CDR3 nucleotides are TGTGCCATCAGTGCAGGAAGGGGGGATAGAGGTACTGAAGCTTTCTTT.